The rows below give T cell receptor beta chains drawn from one sample of a study of blood T cell repertoires in COVID-19. Sequencing used immunoSEQ multiplex PCR; TCRdb keeps in-frame clones, though not all of them. The sample has 190,000 or so clones; around 80% are singletons. Sequencing was done on a sample of peripheral blood. The receptors derive from a human donor with acute or convalescent COVID-19. The donor label of this sample is uncertain. CDR3s include the opening cysteine and the closing phenylalanine or tryptophan. The D gene is left open where the match is weak. Clone size is given for some rows only: seen once, a few or many times, or a class if the clone is expanded.

clone_size,d_call,v_call,j_call,cdr3_aa,cdr3_nt
few,NA,TRBV3-1/TRBV3-2,TRBJ2-7,CASSLSLYEQYF,TGTGCCAGCAGCCTATCACTCTACGAGCAGTACTTC
NA,TRBD2,TRBV5-4,TRBJ2-7,CASSLVGTSGRGEQYF,TGTGCCAGCAGCTTGGTCGGGACTAGCGGCCGGGGGGAGCAGTACTTC
NA,NA,TRBV6-5,TRBJ1-2,CASSRTGTPNYGYTF,TGTGCCAGCAGCAGGACCGGGACACCTAACTATGGCTACACCTTC
few,NA,TRBV9,TRBJ2-3,CASSPAFLATTDTQYF,TGTGCCAGCAGCCCAGCCTTCCTAGCGACCACAGATACGCAGTATTTT
NA,TRBD1,TRBV2,TRBJ1-5,CASSRDRLGPGEPQHF,TGTGCCAGCAGTAGGGACAGACTGGGACCGGGTGAGCCCCAGCATTTT
NA,NA,TRBV6-5,TRBJ2-5,CASSYSEYQETQYF,TGTGCCAGCAGTTACTCGGAGTACCAAGAGACCCAGTACTTC
NA,NA,TRBV29-1,TRBJ1-1,CSVDRGTEAFF,TGCAGCGTTGATAGGGGCACTGAAGCTTTCTTT
NA,TRBD1,TRBV7-2,TRBJ2-3,CASSLGQGTDTQYF,TGTGCCAGCAGCCTGGGACAGGGCACAGATACGCAGTATTTT
NA,TRBD1,TRBV7-2,TRBJ2-3,CASSLGQGFTDTQYF,TGTGCCAGCAGCTTAGGACAGGGATTCACAGATACGCAGTATTTT
NA,NA,TRBV19,TRBJ1-2,CASSIRGQGNGYTF,TGTGCCAGTAGTATCAGGGGCCAGGGCAATGGCTACACCTTC
NA,NA,TRBV19,TRBJ1-4,CASKGIAATNEKLFF,TGTGCCAGTAAGGGGATAGCTGCAACTAATGAAAAACTGTTTTTT
few,TRBD1,TRBV18,TRBJ1-2,CASSPTGGHSGYTF,TGTGCCAGCTCACCGACAGGGGGCCACTCTGGCTACACCTTC
NA,TRBD1,TRBV13,TRBJ2-7,CASSSRQGDYEQYF,TGTGCCAGCAGCTCCCGACAGGGGGACTACGAGCAGTACTTC
NA,TRBD1,TRBV27,TRBJ2-7,CASSSLGQGLYEQYF,TGTGCCAGCAGTTCGCTCGGACAGGGCCTGTACGAGCAGTACTTC
NA,TRBD1,TRBV5-1,TRBJ2-2,CATRQGVSNTGELFF,TGCGCCACCAGACAGGGGGTATCCAACACCGGGGAGCTGTTTTTT
NA,TRBD1,TRBV28,TRBJ1-5,CASTQGALQPQHF,TGTGCCAGCACGCAGGGGGCACTTCAGCCCCAGCATTTT
NA,NA,TRBV5-1,TRBJ1-4,CASSLDVQPEKLFF,TGCGCCAGCAGCTTGGACGTACAGCCAGAAAAACTGTTTTTT
NA,TRBD2,TRBV6-5,TRBJ2-7,CASSSAGGPYEQYF,TGTGCCAGCAGTTCAGCGGGAGGTCCCTACGAGCAGTACTTC
NA,TRBD2,TRBV7-9,TRBJ2-2,CASSFSGVNTGELFF,TGTGCCAGCAGTTTCAGCGGGGTAAACACCGGGGAGCTGTTTTTT
NA,TRBD2,TRBV28,TRBJ2-2,CASSSSGLAGDVRGELFF,TGTGCCAGCAGCTCCTCCGGACTAGCGGGAGACGTCCGCGGGGAGCTGTTTTTT
NA,NA,TRBV28,TRBJ1-1,CASSPTDRLNTEAFF,TGTGCCAGCAGTCCGACCGACAGGCTGAACACTGAAGCTTTCTTT
NA,TRBD2,TRBV6-5,TRBJ2-2,CASSSGRANTGELFF,TGTGCCAGCAGTAGCGGGAGGGCTAACACCGGGGAGCTGTTTTTT
NA,NA,TRBV18,TRBJ2-2,CASSPQGLPTGELFF,TGTGCCAGCTCACCACAAGGACTGCCGACCGGGGAGCTGTTTTTT
NA,NA,TRBV19,TRBJ2-2,CASSRRENTGELFF,TGTGCCAGTAGTCGGAGGGAGAACACCGGGGAGCTGTTTTTT
NA,NA,TRBV12-3/TRBV12-4,TRBJ1-5,CASSLPAQPQHF,TGTGCCAGCAGTTTGCCTGCGCAGCCCCAGCATTTT
NA,TRBD1,TRBV6-5,TRBJ2-7,CASSYSFSGGAYEQYF,TGTGCCAGCAGTTACTCCTTCTCAGGGGGCGCCTACGAGCAGTACTTC
NA,NA,TRBV5-6,TRBJ2-7,CASSPPPSRQIHEQYF,TGTGCCAGCAGCCCTCCTCCTTCTAGACAGATTCACGAGCAGTACTTC
once,NA,TRBV7-9,TRBJ2-7,CASSVAGLSYEQYF,TGTGCCAGCAGCGTGGCGGGACTCTCCTACGAGCAGTACTTC
NA,NA,TRBV28,TRBJ1-1,CASSPSRQRNTEAFF,TGTGCCAGCAGTCCTTCCCGACAGAGGAACACTGAAGCTTTCTTT
NA,NA,TRBV18,TRBJ2-2,CASSGGLTNTGELFF,TGTGCCAGCTCAGGGGGACTGACGAACACCGGGGAGCTGTTTTTT
few,NA,TRBV19,TRBJ1-1,CASSIGAGSGEAFF,TGTGCCAGTAGTATAGGGGCAGGGTCCGGCGAAGCTTTCTTT
once,TRBD1,TRBV9,TRBJ1-5,CASSAGTGSNQPQHF,TGTGCCAGCAGCGCAGGGACAGGTAGCAATCAGCCCCAGCATTTT
NA,TRBD1,TRBV10-3,TRBJ1-2,CAITATGVELGYTF,TGTGCCATCACCGCGACAGGGGTGGAGTTGGGCTACACCTTC
NA,TRBD1,TRBV28,TRBJ1-5,CASSSHRGTNQPQHF,TGTGCCAGCAGTTCCCACAGGGGTACCAATCAGCCCCAGCATTTT
NA,NA,TRBV6-1,TRBJ2-1,CASSEGQSFYNEQFF,TGTGCCAGCAGTGAAGGACAGTCCTTCTACAATGAGCAGTTCTTC
NA,NA,TRBV5-4,TRBJ2-6,CASSLPRQEHVLTF,TGTGCCAGCAGCTTGCCGCGACAGGAGCACGTCCTGACTTTC
NA,NA,TRBV24-1,TRBJ1-5,CATSAFGQGYQPQHF,TGTGCCACCAGTGCATTCGGGCAGGGGTATCAGCCCCAGCATTTT
NA,TRBD2,TRBV7-2,TRBJ2-1,CASSLALQREGNEQFF,TGTGCCAGCAGCTTAGCGCTCCAGCGGGAGGGGAATGAGCAGTTCTTC
NA,NA,TRBV7-2,TRBJ1-1,CASSTRGNTEAFF,TGTGCCAGCAGCACCAGGGGTAACACTGAAGCTTTCTTT
NA,TRBD1,TRBV7-6,TRBJ2-7,CASSRDSSSYEQYF,TGTGCCAGCAGCAGGGACAGTAGCTCCTACGAGCAGTACTTC
once,TRBD2,TRBV9,TRBJ2-2,CASSVERLAGVPGELFF,TGTGCCAGCAGCGTAGAGCGGCTAGCGGGAGTTCCGGGGGAGCTGTTTTTT
NA,TRBD1,TRBV7-9,TRBJ2-2,CASSLAGGSTGELFF,TGTGCCAGCAGCTTAGCAGGGGGCTCCACCGGGGAGCTGTTTTTT
NA,TRBD1,TRBV18,TRBJ1-1,CASSPVSGGQGNTEAFF,TGTGCCAGCTCACCAGTCTCCGGGGGACAGGGAAACACTGAAGCTTTCTTT
NA,NA,TRBV30,TRBJ1-6,CAWSGDSYSPLHF,TGTGCCTGGAGTGGTGACAGCTATTCACCCCTCCACTTT
NA,TRBD2,TRBV27,TRBJ2-3,CASSSLAETQYF,TGTGCCAGCAGTTCCCTAGCGGAAACGCAGTATTTT